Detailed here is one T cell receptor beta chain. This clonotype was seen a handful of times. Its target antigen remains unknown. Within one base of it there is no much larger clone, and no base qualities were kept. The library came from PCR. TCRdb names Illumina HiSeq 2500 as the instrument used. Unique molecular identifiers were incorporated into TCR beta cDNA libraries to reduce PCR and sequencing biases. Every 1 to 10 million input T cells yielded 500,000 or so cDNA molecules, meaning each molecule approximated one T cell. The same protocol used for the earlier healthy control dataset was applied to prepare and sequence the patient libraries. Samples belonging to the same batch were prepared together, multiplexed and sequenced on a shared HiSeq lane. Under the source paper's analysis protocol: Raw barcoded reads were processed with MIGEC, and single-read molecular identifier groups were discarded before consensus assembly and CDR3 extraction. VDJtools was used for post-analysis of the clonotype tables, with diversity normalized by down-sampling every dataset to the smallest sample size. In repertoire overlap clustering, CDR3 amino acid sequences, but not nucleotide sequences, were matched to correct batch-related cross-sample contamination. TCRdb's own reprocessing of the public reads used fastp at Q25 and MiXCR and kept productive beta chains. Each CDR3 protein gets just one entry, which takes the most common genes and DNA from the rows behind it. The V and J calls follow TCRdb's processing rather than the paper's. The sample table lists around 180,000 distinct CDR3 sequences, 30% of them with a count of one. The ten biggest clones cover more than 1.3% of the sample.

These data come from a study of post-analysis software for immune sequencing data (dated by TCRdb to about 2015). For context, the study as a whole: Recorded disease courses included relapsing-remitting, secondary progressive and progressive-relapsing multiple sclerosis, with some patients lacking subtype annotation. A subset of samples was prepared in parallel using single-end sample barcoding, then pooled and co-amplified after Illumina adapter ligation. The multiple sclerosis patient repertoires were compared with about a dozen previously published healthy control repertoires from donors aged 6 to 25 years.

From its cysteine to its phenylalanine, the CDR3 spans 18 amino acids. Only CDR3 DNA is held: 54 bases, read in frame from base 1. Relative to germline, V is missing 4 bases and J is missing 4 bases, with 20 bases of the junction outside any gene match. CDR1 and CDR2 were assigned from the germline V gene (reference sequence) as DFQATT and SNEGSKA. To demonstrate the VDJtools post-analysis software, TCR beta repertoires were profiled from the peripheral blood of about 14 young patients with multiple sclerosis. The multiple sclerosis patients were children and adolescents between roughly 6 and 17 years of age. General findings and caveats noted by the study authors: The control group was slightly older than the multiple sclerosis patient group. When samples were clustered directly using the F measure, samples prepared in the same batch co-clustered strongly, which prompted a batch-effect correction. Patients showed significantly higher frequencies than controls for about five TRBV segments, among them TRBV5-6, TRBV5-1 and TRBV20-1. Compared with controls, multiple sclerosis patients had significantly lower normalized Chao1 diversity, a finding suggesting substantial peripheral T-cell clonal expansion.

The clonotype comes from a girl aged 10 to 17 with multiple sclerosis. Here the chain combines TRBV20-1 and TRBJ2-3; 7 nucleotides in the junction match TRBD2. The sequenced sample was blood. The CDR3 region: CSAIESWRERHQADTQYF. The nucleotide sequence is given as TGCAGTGCTATAGAATCTTGGCGGGAGAGGCATCAGGCAGATACGCAGTATTTT.